The 5 T cell receptor beta chains below come from one sample, sequenced in a study of early T cells in non-severe SARS-CoV-2 infection. TCRdb itself ran the 5' RACE reads through MiXCR, one entry per CDR3 protein. The table shows around 25,000 distinct CDR3 sequences, with roughly 4.8% occurring only once. The sample comprised whole blood. All receptors derive from an adult who was a healthcare worker with PCR-confirmed SARS-CoV-2 infection or an uninfected control (not recorded which).

In its sample, this clonotype was seen many times. The chain has TRBV4-1 and TRBJ2-1; TRBD2 matches 9 bases. Germline loops: CDR1 MGHRA, CDR2 YSYEKL. This CDR3 contains 15 residues. Trimming took 5 bases from V and 5 from J; bases not matched to a gene: 7. The chain's CDR3 is CASSKALAGNNEQFF. The CDR3 DNA reads as TGCGCCAGCAGCAAGGCGCTAGCGGGAAACAATGAGCAGTTCTTC.

CDR3 nucleotide sequence: TGTGCCAGCAGCCTTGGGACGGACCCCCCTAGGCGGCAGTACTTC. Protein sequence: CASSLGTDPPRRQYF. The chain employs TRBV5-4 and TRBJ2-7; D might be TRBD1 or TRBD2, each matching 5 bases. The V end was cut by 4 bases, the J end by 9 bases, with 23 bases between. In germline, CDR1 is SGHNT, CDR2 YYREEE (reference sequence). The CDR3 has 15 residues.

This clonotype was detected ten times or more. The rearrangement uses TRBV28 and TRBJ1-2, with a possible D match to TRBD1 (6 bases). The CDR3 sequence is 16 residues long. V lost 6 bases, J lost 0 bases, and 17 bases lay in between. Per the germline V gene, CDR1 is MDHEN and CDR2 is SYDVKM. The CDR3 loop reads CASRGKYRVTNYGYTF. CDR3 DNA sequence: TGTGCCAGCAGGGGGAAATACAGGGTTACTAACTATGGCTACACCTTC.

This clonotype was counted between two and nine times. The chain is built from TRBV28 and TRBJ1-1; maybe TRBD1 (5 bases). CDR3 size: 14 residues. The ends were cut back, 2 bases at V and 0 bases at J, with 7 bases in the middle. Germline-derived CDR1 and CDR2 are MDHEN and SYDVKM. The CDR3 here is CASSLPGLNTEAFF. CDR3 nucleotide sequence: TGTGCCAGCAGTTTACCAGGGTTGAACACTGAAGCTTTCTTT.

This clonotype was found many times. V usage is TRBV6-6 and J usage is TRBJ2-3; D might be TRBD1 or TRBD2, each matching 5 bases. V was trimmed by 2 bases and J by 4 bases, leaving 10 bases between them. Germline-derived CDR1 and CDR2 are MNHNY and SVGAGI (reference sequence). The CDR3 length is 14 residues. CDR3 nucleotides: TGTGCCAGCAGTTACGGGGCAGCGGCAGATACGCAGTATTTT. This encodes CASSYGAAADTQYF.